The 23 T cell receptor beta chains presented below share a single source sample, sequenced in a study of cytomegalovirus exposure and HLA in healthy donors. The study ran its PCR with 60 Vbeta and 13 Jbeta primers. Assay: immunoSEQ multiplex PCR; the TCRdb copy retains only in-frame clones and omits some. Here the sample spans about 130,000 clones, approximately 80% being singletons. The material sequenced was PBMCs. The receptors here all came from a woman aged 40 to 49 in good health and CMV-seronegative.

About this clone itself: Sequence at one end of the junction differs from germline and may be a read error. V and J are TRBV25-1 and TRBJ2-7, with 8 nucleotides matching TRBD1. From germline, CDR1 is MGHDK and CDR2 SYGVNS. The CDR3 loop spans 16 amino acids. In DNA, the CDR3 is TGTGCCCGCAGTGATTCCTCCAGGACAGGGAGCTACGAGCAGTACTTC. This gives the protein CARSDSSRTGSYEQYF.

The J gene is TRBJ1-5, the V gene TRBV29-1; tentatively, D is TRBD1 (5 bases). Deletions cut 5 bases from V and 0 bases from J, with 8 bases between. The germline CDR1 and CDR2 sequences are SQVTM and ANQGSEA. The CDR3 consists of 13 residues. The CDR3 here is CSVQGASNQPQHF. The CDR3 DNA sequence: TGCAGCGTTCAAGGGGCTAGCAATCAGCCCCAGCATTTT.

The chain is built from TRBV2 and TRBJ2-1; maybe TRBD2 (5 bases). Trimming pared 1 base from V and 0 bases from J, leaving 10 bases between. This CDR3 has 16 amino acids. Germline-derived CDR1 and CDR2 are SNHLY and FYNNEI. The CDR3: CASSEELRASYNEQFF. CDR3 in DNA: TGTGCCAGCAGTGAAGAGTTGAGGGCCTCCTACAATGAGCAGTTCTTC.

This chain links TRBV7-9 with TRBJ1-1; D possibly corresponds to TRBD1 (5 bases). The CDR3 sequence is 15 residues long. The V gene lost 4 bases and the J gene lost 6 bases, with 18 bases spanning the gap. Per the germline V gene, CDR1 is SEHNR and CDR2 is FQNEAQ (reference sequence). The CDR3 spells CASSSWGGGEAEAFF. DNA of the CDR3: TGTGCCAGCAGCTCCTGGGGGGGAGGGGAGGCTGAAGCTTTCTTT.

This chain uses TRBV27 with TRBJ1-3, with D perhaps TRBD1 (6 bases). Germline V gives CDR1 MNHEY, CDR2 SMNVEV (reference sequence). The CDR3 covers 16 residues. Trimming took off 3 bases at V and 2 bases at J, with 14 bases between the two ends. This CDR3 reads CASSFMPGTPGNTIYF. CDR3 DNA: TGTGCCAGCAGTTTTATGCCGGGGACACCTGGAAACACCATATATTTT.

The chain links TRBV6-4 to TRBJ2-2; 8 bases line up with TRBD2. The V gene's germline CDR1 is MRHNA and CDR2 SNTAGT. The CDR3 extends over 16 amino acids. V lost 0 bases, J lost 4 bases, and 4 bases stayed unmatched. For the CDR3, the DNA is TGTGCCAGCAGTGACTCCTCTAGCGGGCCCACCGGGGAGCTGTTTTTT. Its protein is CASSDSSSGPTGELFF.

CDR3 amino acids: CASSLESTDTQYF. The DNA of the CDR3 is TGTGCCAGCAGCCTAGAAAGCACAGATACGCAGTATTTT. The chain employs TRBV6-6 and TRBJ2-3; no firm D call. V was trimmed by 6 bases and J by 0 bases, leaving 7 bases between them. The CDR3 totals 13 residues. Germline CDR1 is MNHNY and CDR2 is SVGAGI (reference sequence).

This sequence joins TRBV5-6 and TRBJ1-4; 10 bases fit TRBD1. The CDR3 covers 17 residues. The V gene end was trimmed by 3 bases and the J gene end by 4 bases; junction bases not matched to a gene: 9. Germline CDR1 and CDR2: SGHDT and YYEEEE. Written as DNA, the CDR3 is TGTGCCAGCAGCTCCCTGGGACAGGGGATTGGTAATGAAAAACTGTTTTTT. Amino acid sequence: CASSSLGQGIGNEKLFF.

The chain is built from TRBV5-6 and TRBJ2-5; D perhaps matches TRBD1 (5 bases). Germline CDR1 reads SGHDT; CDR2 reads YYEEEE. The CDR3 is 12 residues long. The ends were cut back, 4 bases at V and 5 bases at J, with 9 bases in the middle. CDR3 in DNA: TGTGCCAGCAGCCAGGGCCTGGAGACCCAGTACTTC. It encodes CASSQGLETQYF.

The chain uses TRBV15 and TRBJ2-7; 7 bases line up with TRBD1. Losses at the gene ends were 5 bases for V and 0 bases for J; bases not matched to a gene: 4. Per germline, CDR1 LNHNV and CDR2 YYDKDF (reference sequence). This CDR3 has 14 residues. The CDR3 DNA is TGTGCCACCAGCGGTAGGACAGGCTCCTACGAGCAGTACTTC. It encodes CATSGRTGSYEQYF.

This chain links TRBV7-3 with TRBJ1-1, with D uncertain. The CDR3 runs to 14 residues. Germline V gene sequence: CDR1 SGHTA, CDR2 FQGTGA. V lost 0 bases and J lost 1, with 6 bases in between. CDR3 coding DNA: TGTGCCAGCAGCTTAACGGCAGGGAACACTGAAGCTTTCTTT. Protein product: CASSLTAGNTEAFF. Filled out from reference TRBV7-3 and TRBJ1-1, the complete variable domain reads GAGVSQTPSNKVTEKGKYVELRCDPISGHTALYWYRQSLGQGPEFLIYFQGTGAADDSGLPNDRFFAVRPEGSVSTLKIQRTERGDSAVYLCASSLTAGNTEAFFGQGTRLTVV.

The CDR3 loop is CASSQEPRVGYNEQFF. The CDR3, as DNA: TGCGCCAGCAGCCAAGAGCCCAGGGTGGGGTACAATGAGCAGTTCTTC. The J gene is TRBJ2-1, the V gene TRBV4-1, with a weak D call TRBD1 (5 bases). The germline V gene encodes CDR1 MGHRA and CDR2 YSYEKL. V shed 0 bases and J shed 4 bases, with 13 bases lying between them. This CDR3 has 16 residues.

This chain links TRBV18 with TRBJ1-3; D gene uncertain. CDR1 is KGHSH, CDR2 LQKENI, per germline. This CDR3 has 15 amino acids. V was cut by 2 bases and J by 0 bases, with 8 bases left in between. The chain's CDR3 is CASSPVSVSGNTIYF. CDR3 bases: TGTGCCAGCTCACCAGTTTCGGTCTCTGGAAACACCATATATTTT.

The chain carries TRBV7-9 and TRBJ2-1, with a weak D call TRBD2 (6 bases). Trimming left V 5 bases short and J 1 base short, with 18 bases between. Germline loops: CDR1 SEHNR, CDR2 FQNEAQ (reference sequence). This CDR3 region has 17 residues. DNA of the CDR3: TGTGCCAGCAGCCCTGCTGTCTGGGCGGGGTCCTACAATGAGCAGTTCTTC. It translates to CASSPAVWAGSYNEQFF. Together with reference TRBV7-9 and TRBJ2-1, the CDR3 gives the full variable domain: DTGVSQNPRHKITKRGQNVTFRCDPISEHNRLYWYRQTLGQGPEFLTYFQNEAQLEKSRLLSDRFSAERPKGSFSTLEIQRTEQGDSAMYLCASSPAVWAGSYNEQFFGPGTRLTVL.

CDR3 residues: CASSPRAQEAEAFF. The CDR3 DNA is TGTGCCAGCTCACCGCGGGCCCAGGAGGCTGAAGCTTTCTTT. The chain has TRBV18 and TRBJ1-1; D not resolved. The CDR3 runs to 14 residues. Germline V gene sequence: CDR1 KGHSH, CDR2 LQKENI. V lost 3 bases and J 6 bases, leaving 14 bases between the germline ends.

This sequence joins TRBV5-6 and TRBJ2-2, with 10 bases that match TRBD2. The germline V gene encodes CDR1 SGHDT and CDR2 YYEEEE. The CDR3 has 17 amino acids. The ends lost 0 bases at V and 0 bases at J; junction bases unmatched: 2. The CDR3 bases are TGTGCCAGCAGCTTGGAACTAGCGGGGCCGAACACCGGGGAGCTGTTTTTT. This sequence encodes CASSLELAGPNTGELFF.

The chain combines TRBV7-9 with TRBJ2-7; D may be TRBD1 (5 bases). There are 14 residues in the CDR3. From germline, CDR1 is SEHNR and CDR2 FQNEAQ (reference sequence). V shed 5 bases and J shed 6 bases, with 17 bases lying between them. CDR3 DNA sequence: TGTGCCAGCAGCAACCTCAGGGTATCGGGCGAGCAGTACTTC. This translates into CASSNLRVSGEQYF.

CDR3 sequence (DNA): TGTGCCAGCAGCGCCAGGGGGAGCTCCTACAATGAGCAGTTCTTC. As protein: CASSARGSSYNEQFF. The chain couples TRBV9 to TRBJ2-1; 7 bases align to TRBD1. The CDR3 spans 15 residues. Germline lookup yields CDR1 SGDLS and CDR2 YYNGEE. V lost 3 bases and J lost 0; bases outside the gene matches: 3.

V is TRBV6-1 and J is TRBJ1-1, with D possibly matching TRBD1 (6 bases). The CDR3 contains 13 residues. Germline V gene data show CDR1 as MNHNS and CDR2 as SASEGT. V was clipped by 11 bases and J by 0 bases, with 13 bases between them. In nucleotides, the CDR3 is TGTGCCGAGGGGGAGAGTATGAACACTGAAGCTTTCTTT. As protein: CAEGESMNTEAFF.

The CDR3 nucleotides read TGTGCCAGTAGTATCGGACAGGGGTACACCGGGGAGCTGTTTTTT. It yields the protein CASSIGQGYTGELFF. This chain connects TRBV19 to TRBJ2-2, with 9 bases identical to TRBD1. Germline CDR1 reads LNHDA; CDR2 reads SQIVND (reference sequence). This CDR3 region has 15 residues. Trimming cost V 3 bases and J 3 bases; bases outside gene matches: 2.

V usage is TRBV14 and J usage is TRBJ2-5; TRBD2 matches 9 bases. The CDR3 consists of 16 residues. Germline V gene sequence: CDR1 SGHDN, CDR2 FVKESK. V trimming: 3 bases; J trimming: 4 bases; junction bases outside the gene matches: 9. The CDR3 nucleotides read TGTGCCAGCAGCCAGAGATCGACTAGCGGAGGAGAGACCCAGTACTTC. As protein: CASSQRSTSGGETQYF.

J is TRBJ2-7 and V is TRBV29-1; D call uncertain. Between the trimmed V and J ends, which lost 6 bases and 6 bases, there was a span of 15 bases. Germline lookup yields CDR1 SQVTM and CDR2 ANQGSEA. The CDR3 length is 12 residues. The CDR3 here is CSVEPWALEQYF. The CDR3 DNA reads as TGCAGCGTGGAACCCTGGGCCCTCGAGCAGTACTTC.

This clone was recorded once. V usage is TRBV5-1 and J usage is TRBJ2-7; 8 bases fit TRBD1. The CDR3 runs to 15 residues. The V gene's germline CDR1 is SGHRS and CDR2 YFSETQ. After removal of 4 bases from V and 2 bases from J, the junction contained 8 bases not matched to a gene. CDR3 loop: CASSPRQGTTYEQYF. The CDR3 nucleotides read TGCGCCAGCAGCCCAAGACAGGGGACCACCTACGAGCAGTACTTC. Supplemented by reference TRBV5-1 and TRBJ2-7, the full variable domain reads KAGVTQTPRYLIKTRGQQVTLSCSPISGHRSVSWYQQTPGQGLQFLFEYFSETQRNKGNFPGRFSGRQFSNSRSEMNVSTLELGDSALYLCASSPRQGTTYEQYFGPGTRLTVT.